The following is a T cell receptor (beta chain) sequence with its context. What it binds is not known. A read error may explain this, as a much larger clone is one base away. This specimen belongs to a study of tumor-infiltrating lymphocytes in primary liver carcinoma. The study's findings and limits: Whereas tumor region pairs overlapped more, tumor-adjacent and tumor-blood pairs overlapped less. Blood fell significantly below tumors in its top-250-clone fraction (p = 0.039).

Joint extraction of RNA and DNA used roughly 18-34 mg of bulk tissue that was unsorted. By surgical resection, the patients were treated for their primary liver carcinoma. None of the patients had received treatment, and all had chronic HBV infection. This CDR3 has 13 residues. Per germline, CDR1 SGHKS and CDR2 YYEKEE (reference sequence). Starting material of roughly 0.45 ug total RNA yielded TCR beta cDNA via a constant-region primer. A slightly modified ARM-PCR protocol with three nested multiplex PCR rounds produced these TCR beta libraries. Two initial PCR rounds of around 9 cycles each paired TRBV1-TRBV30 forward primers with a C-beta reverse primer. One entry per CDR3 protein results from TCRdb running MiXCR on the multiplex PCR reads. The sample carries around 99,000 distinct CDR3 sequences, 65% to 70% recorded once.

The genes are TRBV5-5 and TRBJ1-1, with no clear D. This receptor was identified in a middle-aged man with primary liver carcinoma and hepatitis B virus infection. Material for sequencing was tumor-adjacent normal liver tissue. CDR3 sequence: CTSSFAGSYGAFF. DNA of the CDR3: TGTACCAGCAGCTTTGCAGGATCCTATGGAGCTTTCTTT.